A single sample gave rise to the 12 T cell receptor beta chains below, sequenced in a study of T cells expressing NK-cell markers. TCRdb derives one entry per CDR3 protein from the 5' RACE reads, leaving out DNA. This table lists 350,000 to 400,000 distinct CDR3 sequences. Sequenced sample: blood T cells: a sorted CD56 or NKG2C T cell subset, CD4+ or CD8+ T cells, or bulk PBMC T cells (not recorded which). All receptors derive from a woman aged 50 to 65 in good health.

The chain employs TRBV12-3 or TRBV12-4 and TRBJ2-3; TCRdb's assignment of TRBD1 cannot be checked, as there is no DNA. The length of the CDR3 is 13 residues. CDR3: CASTGQGADTQYF.

J is TRBJ2-1 and V is TRBV11-2. The CDR3 has 14 amino acids. Per germline, CDR1 SGHAT and CDR2 FQNNGV. The CDR3 reads CASSHDSSSNEQFF. Filled out from reference TRBV11-2 and TRBJ2-1, the complete variable domain reads EAGVAQSPRYKIIEKRQSVAFWCNPISGHATLYWYQQILGQGPKLLIQFQNNGVVDDSQLPKDRFSAERLKGVDSTLKIQPAKLEDSAVYLCASSHDSSSNEQFFGPGTRLTVL.

CDR3 sequence: CASSLPQDRTIEETQYF. This chain connects TRBV7-9 to TRBJ2-5; with no DNA, the TCRdb D assignment of TRBD1 cannot be verified. This CDR3 spans 17 amino acids. From germline, CDR1 is SEHNR and CDR2 FQNEAQ (reference sequence).

The chain couples TRBV6-5 to TRBJ2-1; TCRdb returns TRBD2, unconfirmable since there is no DNA. CDR1 is MNHEY and CDR2 is SVGAGI in the germline V gene. There are 15 residues in the CDR3. This CDR3 is CASSPTSVGYNEQFF.

The chain carries TRBV3-1 and TRBJ2-1; TCRdb lists TRBD2, though no DNA is available to test this call. Germline V gene sequence: CDR1 LGHDT, CDR2 YNNKEL (reference sequence). This CDR3 contains 14 residues. The CDR3 is CASSPGLAPLEQFF.

The CDR3 sequence: CASSPHGPAGVGDYNEQFF. The chain links TRBV7-6 to TRBJ2-1; TCRdb's D call of TRBD2 is untestable without DNA. The CDR3 is 19 residues long. The germline gives CDR1 SGHVS, CDR2 FNYEAQ.

The chain uses TRBV5-1 and TRBJ2-5; the D call from TCRdb, TRBD1, cannot be confirmed without DNA. The CDR3 is made up of 14 amino acids. The germline V gene encodes CDR1 SGHRS and CDR2 YFSETQ. The CDR3 sequence is CASSLSRGEETQYF.

V usage is TRBV6-5 and J usage is TRBJ2-2; TCRdb gives TRBD2 as the D gene, but with no DNA this cannot be confirmed. Germline V gene lookup returns CDR1 MNHEY and CDR2 SVGAGI. The length of the CDR3 is 16 residues. The CDR3 reads CASSPEGTSNTGELFF.

The chain joins TRBV7-3 to TRBJ2-7; there is no DNA to check the TCRdb D call of TRBD2. The CDR3 runs 18 residues. Looked up from germline, CDR1 is SGHTA and CDR2 is FQGTGA. CDR3 in amino acids: CASSLFGTSGKGRYEQYF.

The chain is built from TRBV29-1 and TRBJ1-2. From germline, CDR1 is SQVTM and CDR2 ANQGSEA. The CDR3 spans 14 residues. The CDR3 region is CSVEGAEANYGYTF.

V gene TRBV24-1 combines with J gene TRBJ1-2; the D call of TRBD1 rests on TCRdb alone, since no DNA is present to check it. Per germline, CDR1 KGHDR and CDR2 SFDVKD. The CDR3 loop spans 13 amino acids. CDR3: CATSQRTGYGYTF.

The gene calls are TRBV5-6 and TRBJ2-7; the TCRdb call, TRBD1, lacks DNA for checking. Germline values: CDR1 SGHDT, CDR2 YYEEEE. The CDR3 covers 16 residues. The CDR3 region is CASSLGPQGPDYEQYF. Combining the CDR3 with reference TRBV5-6 and TRBJ2-7 gives the whole variable domain DAGVTQSPTHLIKTRGQQVTLRCSPKSGHDTVSWYQQALGQGPQFIFQYYEEEERQRGNFPDRFSGHQFPNYSSELNVNALLLGDSALYLCASSLGPQGPDYEQYFGPGTRLTVT.